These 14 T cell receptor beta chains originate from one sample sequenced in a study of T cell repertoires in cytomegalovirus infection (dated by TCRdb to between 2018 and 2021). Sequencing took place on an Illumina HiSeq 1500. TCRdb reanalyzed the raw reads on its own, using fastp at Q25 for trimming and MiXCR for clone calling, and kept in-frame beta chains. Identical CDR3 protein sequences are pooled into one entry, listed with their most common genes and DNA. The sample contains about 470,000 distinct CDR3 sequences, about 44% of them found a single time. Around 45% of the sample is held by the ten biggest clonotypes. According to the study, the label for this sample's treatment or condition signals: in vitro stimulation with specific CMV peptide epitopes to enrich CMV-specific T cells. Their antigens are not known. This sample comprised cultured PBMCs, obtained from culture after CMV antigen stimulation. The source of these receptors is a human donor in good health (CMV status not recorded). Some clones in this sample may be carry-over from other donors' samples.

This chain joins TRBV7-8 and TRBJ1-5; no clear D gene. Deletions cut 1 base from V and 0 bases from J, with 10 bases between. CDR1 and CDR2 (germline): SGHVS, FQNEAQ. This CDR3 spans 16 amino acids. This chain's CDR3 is CASSLVGGVSNQPQHF. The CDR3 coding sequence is TGTGCCAGCAGCTTAGTTGGTGGGGTTAGCAATCAGCCCCAGCATTTT.

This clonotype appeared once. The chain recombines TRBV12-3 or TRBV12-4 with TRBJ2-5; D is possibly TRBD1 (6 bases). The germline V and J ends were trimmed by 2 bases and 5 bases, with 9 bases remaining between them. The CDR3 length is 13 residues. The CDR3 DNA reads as TGTGCCAGCAGTTTAATTAGGGGGGAGACCCAGTACTTC. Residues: CASSLIRGETQYF.

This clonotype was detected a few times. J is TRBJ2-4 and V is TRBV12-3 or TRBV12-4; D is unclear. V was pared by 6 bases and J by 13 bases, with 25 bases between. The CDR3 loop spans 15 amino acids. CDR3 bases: TGTGCCAGCAGCAACAGTGGGCTCCCGAGCCCCAAACAGTACTTC. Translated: CASSNSGLPSPKQYF.

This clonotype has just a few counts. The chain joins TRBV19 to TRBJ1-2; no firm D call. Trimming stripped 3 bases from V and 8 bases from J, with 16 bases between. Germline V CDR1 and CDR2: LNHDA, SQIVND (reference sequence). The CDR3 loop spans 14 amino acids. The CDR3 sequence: CASSIVFEIRGYTF. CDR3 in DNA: TGTGCCAGTAGTATTGTCTTTGAGATTCGGGGCTACACCTTC.

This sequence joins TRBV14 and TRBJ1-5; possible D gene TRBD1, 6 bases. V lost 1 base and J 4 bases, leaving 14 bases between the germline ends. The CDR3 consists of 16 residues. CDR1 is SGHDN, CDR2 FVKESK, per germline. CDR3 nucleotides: TGTGCCAGCAGCCAAGGTGTCAGGGGAGAGAATCAGCCCCAGCATTTT. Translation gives CASSQGVRGENQPQHF.

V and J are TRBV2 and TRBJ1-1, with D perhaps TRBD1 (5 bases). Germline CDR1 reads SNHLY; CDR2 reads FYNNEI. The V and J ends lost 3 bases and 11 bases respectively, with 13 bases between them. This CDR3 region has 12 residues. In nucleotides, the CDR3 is TGTGCCAGCAGTGACGCGGGTAGGGGTGCTTTCTTT. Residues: CASSDAGRGAFF. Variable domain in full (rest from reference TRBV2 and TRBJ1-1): EPEVTQTPSHQVTQMGQEVILRCVPISNHLYFYWYRQILGQKVEFLVSFYNNEISEKSEIFDDQFSVERPDGSNFTLKIRSTKLEDSAMYFCASSDAGRGAFFGQGTRLTVV.

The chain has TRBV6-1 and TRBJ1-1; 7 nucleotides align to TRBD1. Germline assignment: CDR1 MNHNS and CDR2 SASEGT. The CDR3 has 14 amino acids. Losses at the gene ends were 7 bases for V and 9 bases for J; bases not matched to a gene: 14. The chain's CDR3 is CASISGTAPGKAFF. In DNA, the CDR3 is TGTGCCAGCATATCCGGGACAGCGCCAGGAAAAGCTTTCTTT.

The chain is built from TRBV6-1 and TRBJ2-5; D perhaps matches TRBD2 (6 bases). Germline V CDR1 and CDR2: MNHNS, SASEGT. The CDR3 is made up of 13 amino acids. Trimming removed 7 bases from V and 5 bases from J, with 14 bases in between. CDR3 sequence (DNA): TGTGCCAGCATCCCCGGGACTGGGGAGACCCAGTACTTC. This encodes CASIPGTGETQYF.

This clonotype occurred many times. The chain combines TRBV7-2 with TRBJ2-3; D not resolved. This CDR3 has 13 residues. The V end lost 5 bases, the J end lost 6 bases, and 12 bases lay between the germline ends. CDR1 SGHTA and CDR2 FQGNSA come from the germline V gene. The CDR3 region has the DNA TGTGCCAGCAGCGGGATGGTTGGCGATACGCAGTATTTT. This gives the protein CASSGMVGDTQYF. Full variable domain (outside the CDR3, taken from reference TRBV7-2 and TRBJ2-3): GAGVSQSPSNKVTEKGKDVELRCDPISGHTALYWYRQSLGQGLEFLIYFQGNSAPDKSGLPSDRFSAERTGGSVSTLTIQRTQQEDSAVYLCASSGMVGDTQYFGPGTRLTVL.

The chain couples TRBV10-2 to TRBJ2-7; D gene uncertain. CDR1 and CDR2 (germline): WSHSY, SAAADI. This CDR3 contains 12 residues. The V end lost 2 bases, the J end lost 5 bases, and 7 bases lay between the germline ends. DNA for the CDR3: TGCGCCAGCAGTGAGCCCCTGGACGAGCAGTACTTC. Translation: CASSEPLDEQYF.

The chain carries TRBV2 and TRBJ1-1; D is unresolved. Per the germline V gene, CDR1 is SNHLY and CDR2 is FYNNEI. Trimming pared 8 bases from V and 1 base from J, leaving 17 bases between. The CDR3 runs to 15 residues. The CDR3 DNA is TGTGCCAGCGGTCTTTTAGGACGGGGGAACACTGAAGCTTTCTTT. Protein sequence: CASGLLGRGNTEAFF.

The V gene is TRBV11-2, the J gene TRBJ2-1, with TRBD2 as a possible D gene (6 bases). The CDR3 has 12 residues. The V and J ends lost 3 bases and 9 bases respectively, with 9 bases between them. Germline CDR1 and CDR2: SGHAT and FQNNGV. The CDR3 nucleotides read TGTGCCAGCAGCTTTGGCGGGATTGAGCAGTTCTTC. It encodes CASSFGGIEQFF.

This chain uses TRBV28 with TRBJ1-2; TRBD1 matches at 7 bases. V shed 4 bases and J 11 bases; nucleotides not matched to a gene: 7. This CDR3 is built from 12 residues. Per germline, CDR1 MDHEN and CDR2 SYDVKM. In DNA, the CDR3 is TGTGCCAGCAGTTCAACCAGGGGGAGGTACACCTTC. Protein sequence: CASSSTRGRYTF.

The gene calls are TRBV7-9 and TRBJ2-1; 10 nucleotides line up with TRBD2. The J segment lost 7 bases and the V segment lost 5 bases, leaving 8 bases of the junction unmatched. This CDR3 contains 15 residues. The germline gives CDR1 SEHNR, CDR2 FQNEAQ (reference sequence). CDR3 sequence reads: CASSLSGRAENEQFF. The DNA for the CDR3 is TGTGCCAGCAGCCTCAGCGGGAGGGCCGAGAATGAGCAGTTCTTC.